Listed below are T cell receptor beta chains from one sample, sequenced in a study of T cells expressing NK-cell markers. TCRdb re-called the 5' RACE reads and catalogs CDR3 proteins one per entry, DNA excluded. The sample is made up of roughly 150,000 distinct CDR3 sequences, and the top ten hold 15% to 20% of it. The specimen sequenced was blood T cells: a sorted CD56 or NKG2C T cell subset, CD4+ or CD8+ T cells, or bulk PBMC T cells (not recorded which). Receptor source: a woman between 18 and 69 years old in good health. Each CDR3 is given with its conserved first and last residue.

CDR3 protein: CSARAGDRVIGTEAFF; V gene: TRBV20-1; J gene: TRBJ1-1
CDR3 protein: CAINGGNNEQFF; V gene: TRBV10-3; J gene: TRBJ2-1
CDR3 protein: CASRQGSEGNQPQHF; V gene: TRBV5-1; J gene: TRBJ1-5
CDR3 protein: CSALGFLDEQFF; V gene: TRBV29-1; J gene: TRBJ2-1
CDR3 protein: CASSLGGYGYTF; V gene: TRBV5-6; J gene: TRBJ1-2
CDR3 protein: CASSLGQGETQYF; V gene: TRBV5-1; J gene: TRBJ2-5
CDR3 protein: CSARYVGTYTEAFF; V gene: TRBV20-1; J gene: TRBJ1-1
CDR3 protein: CSVDPMGQERRRGYTF; V gene: TRBV29-1; J gene: TRBJ1-2
CDR3 protein: CASSYSGQGSNIQYF; V gene: TRBV6-5; J gene: TRBJ2-4
CDR3 protein: CASSDQIGVADTQYF; V gene: TRBV5-1; J gene: TRBJ2-3
CDR3 protein: CASSLAGDLGDTQYF; V gene: TRBV5-1; J gene: TRBJ2-3
CDR3 protein: CASNPRAAKNIQYF; V gene: TRBV7-9; J gene: TRBJ2-4
CDR3 protein: CASSPPGAQYNEQYF; V gene: TRBV3-1; J gene: TRBJ2-7
CDR3 protein: CAWSERTTQYF; V gene: TRBV30; J gene: TRBJ2-3
CDR3 protein: CASSPERGGDEQYF; V gene: TRBV5-1; J gene: TRBJ2-7
CDR3 protein: CASTSYGLNTEAFF; V gene: TRBV12-3/TRBV12-4; J gene: TRBJ1-1
CDR3 protein: CASSAYGGVYQETQYF; V gene: TRBV9; J gene: TRBJ2-5
CDR3 protein: CASSPAGRGALTGELFF; V gene: TRBV7-3; J gene: TRBJ2-2
CDR3 protein: CSVTDGSYEQYF; V gene: TRBV20-1; J gene: TRBJ2-7
CDR3 protein: CASSLTAGSEKLFF; V gene: TRBV5-1; J gene: TRBJ1-4
CDR3 protein: CASSPPSTRMDEQYF; V gene: TRBV18; J gene: TRBJ2-7
CDR3 protein: CASSQDWAGGEQFF; V gene: TRBV5-1; J gene: TRBJ2-1
CDR3 protein: CSARVSGKLDEQFF; V gene: TRBV20-1; J gene: TRBJ2-1
CDR3 protein: CASRGTGGESYEQYF; V gene: TRBV2; J gene: TRBJ2-7
CDR3 protein: CASSVGAGENTGELFF; V gene: TRBV2; J gene: TRBJ2-2
CDR3 protein: CASSPRGDTDTQYF; V gene: TRBV18; J gene: TRBJ2-3
CDR3 protein: CASSKLAGGIETQYF; V gene: TRBV28; J gene: TRBJ2-5
CDR3 protein: CASSEEVQPQHF; V gene: TRBV2; J gene: TRBJ1-5
CDR3 protein: CASSSFFGGTNTQYF; V gene: TRBV5-1; J gene: TRBJ2-3
CDR3 protein: CASSEYQGAPYEQYF; V gene: TRBV25-1; J gene: TRBJ2-7
CDR3 protein: CASRKTGGNEQFF; V gene: TRBV12-3/TRBV12-4; J gene: TRBJ2-1
CDR3 protein: CASSSLRGETDTQYF; V gene: TRBV5-5; J gene: TRBJ2-3
CDR3 protein: CASSLAGTKNSPLHF; V gene: TRBV7-9; J gene: TRBJ1-6
CDR3 protein: CATSRGREPNQPQHF; V gene: TRBV15; J gene: TRBJ1-5
CDR3 protein: CASSLRNEQYF; V gene: TRBV3-1; J gene: TRBJ2-7
CDR3 protein: CASSFIRTSGRSTDTQYF; V gene: TRBV7-8; J gene: TRBJ2-3
CDR3 protein: CASSVATGATGNEQFF; V gene: TRBV9; J gene: TRBJ2-1
CDR3 protein: CASSPRMSTQYF; V gene: TRBV12-3/TRBV12-4; J gene: TRBJ2-3
CDR3 protein: CASSLGDYNSPLHF; V gene: TRBV7-2; J gene: TRBJ1-6
CDR3 protein: CSATTGGSNQPQHF; V gene: TRBV20-1; J gene: TRBJ1-5
CDR3 protein: CSARGSSGILINEQFF; V gene: TRBV20-1; J gene: TRBJ2-1
CDR3 protein: CASSRGLGGYTF; V gene: TRBV3-1; J gene: TRBJ1-2
CDR3 protein: CASSPRRTWEETQYF; V gene: TRBV28; J gene: TRBJ2-5
CDR3 protein: CASGLSGTKNTEAFF; V gene: TRBV12-5; J gene: TRBJ1-1
CDR3 protein: CASSHTPGLAEYEQYF; V gene: TRBV5-1; J gene: TRBJ2-7
CDR3 protein: CASSPATSGIDNEQFF; V gene: TRBV27; J gene: TRBJ2-1
CDR3 protein: CASSRTLAGGREQYF; V gene: TRBV12-3/TRBV12-4; J gene: TRBJ2-7
CDR3 protein: CASSPRGRTGELFF; V gene: TRBV12-3/TRBV12-4; J gene: TRBJ2-2
CDR3 protein: CASSFRRGGRDTQYF; V gene: TRBV7-2; J gene: TRBJ2-3